The 18 T cell receptor beta chains below come from one sample, sequenced in a study of Ad26.COV2.S vaccination and SARS-CoV-2 variants. Some clones are missing from TCRdb's copy, which holds only in-frame ones; the method was immunoSEQ multiplex PCR. The sample lists around 340,000 clones, roughly 90% occurring once. Treatment meaning: roughly 20 received Ad26.COV2.S at low or high dose, single or two shots; roughly five received placebo; per-sample allocation not given. Following the first vaccine or placebo injection, samples were taken on day 63. Source: peripheral blood, taken in a trial of Ad26.COV2.S vaccine versus placebo. Receptors originate from a person aged 18-60 years who received the Ad26.COV2.S COVID-19 vaccine or a placebo.

The rearrangement joins TRBV5-8 to TRBJ1-4; D not resolved. The germline gives CDR1 SGHTS, CDR2 YDEGEE. The V end was cut by 4 bases, the J end by 15 bases, with 16 bases between. CDR3 length: 12 amino acids. In nucleotides, the CDR3 is TGTGCCAGCAGCCTCCCGAAGGGCAATATGTTTTTT. It yields the protein CASSLPKGNMFF.

This chain links TRBV7-2 with TRBJ2-6; D not resolved. Trimming removed 6 bases at V and 3 bases at J, with 12 bases between. Germline V gene lookup returns CDR1 SGHTA and CDR2 FQGNSA. This CDR3 contains 15 residues. DNA of the CDR3: TGTGCCAGCAGTATTTTTGCGGTTGGGGCCAACGTCCTGACTTTC. As protein: CASSIFAVGANVLTF.

This clone showed up just a few times. The rearrangement links TRBV3-1 (or the pseudogene TRBV3-2) to TRBJ2-2; TRBD1 matches 8 bases. The CDR3 extends over 15 amino acids. Looked up from germline, CDR1 is LGHDT and CDR2 is YNNKEL (reference sequence). The J segment lost 5 bases and the V segment lost 2 bases, leaving 4 bases of the junction unmatched. The DNA for the CDR3 is TGTGCCAGCAGCCAATGGACAGGGCGGACCGGGGAGCTGTTTTTT. It codes for CASSQWTGRTGELFF.

The chain uses TRBV19 and TRBJ2-4; 10 bases agree with TRBD2. Germline V gene lookup returns CDR1 LNHDA and CDR2 SQIVND (reference sequence). Trimming removed 9 bases from V and 9 bases from J; junction bases left unmatched: 5. There are 12 residues in the CDR3. In nucleotides, the CDR3 is TGTGCCAGGCCCCTAGCGGGAGCCATTCAGTACTTC. It yields the protein CARPLAGAIQYF. Full variable domain (remainder filled in from reference TRBV19 and TRBJ2-4): DGGITQSPKYLFRKEGQNVTLSCEQNLNHDAMYWYRQDPGQGLRLIYYSQIVNDFQKGDIAEGYSVSREKKESFPLTVTSAQKNPTAFYLCARPLAGAIQYFGAGTRLSVL.

The chain uses TRBV4-1 and TRBJ2-7, with TRBD2 matching over 9 bases. The germline V gene encodes CDR1 MGHRA and CDR2 YSYEKL. CDR3 size: 15 residues. After removal of 3 bases from V and 1 base from J, the junction contained 4 bases not matched to a gene. The CDR3: CASSHPSGKSYEQYF. CDR3 nucleotide sequence: TGCGCCAGCAGCCACCCTAGCGGGAAATCCTACGAGCAGTACTTC.

The chain uses TRBV9 and TRBJ2-2; D gene ambiguous. This CDR3 region has 16 residues. Trimming took off 0 bases at V and 1 base at J, with 10 bases between the two ends. Germline V gene lookup returns CDR1 SGDLS and CDR2 YYNGEE. CDR3 protein: CASSVAWQVNTGELFF. For the CDR3, the DNA is TGTGCCAGCAGCGTAGCTTGGCAGGTGAACACCGGGGAGCTGTTTTTT. The variable domain in full, completed from reference TRBV9 and TRBJ2-2, reads DSGVTQTPKHLITATGQRVTLRCSPRSGDLSVYWYQQSLDQGLQFLIQYYNGEERAKGNILERFSAQQFPDLHSELNLSSLELGDSALYFCASSVAWQVNTGELFFGEGSRLTVL.

This chain uses TRBV30 with TRBJ2-7, with D perhaps matching TRBD1 (6 bases). The V end was cut by 3 bases, the J end by 2 bases, with 11 bases between. The CDR3 loop spans 13 amino acids. The germline V gene encodes CDR1 GTSNPN and CDR2 SVGIG (reference sequence). CDR3 sequence: CAWRDDRPYEQYF. CDR3 DNA sequence: TGTGCCTGGAGGGACGACAGGCCCTACGAGCAGTACTTC.

The chain links TRBV4-2 to TRBJ2-1, with 12 bases aligning to TRBD1. Germline CDR1 is LGHNA and CDR2 is YNFKEQ. This CDR3 region has 15 residues. The V gene end was trimmed by 8 bases and the J gene end by 9 bases; junction bases not matched to a gene: 11. Written as DNA, the CDR3 is TGTGCCAGCGCGAGTCCGGGACAGGGGGCGCGTGAGCAGTTCTTC. Translation gives CASASPGQGAREQFF.

The rearrangement uses TRBV15 and TRBJ2-3; D remains unclear. The CDR3 runs 15 residues. Germline CDR1 and CDR2: LNHNV and YYDKDF (reference sequence). V shed 1 base and J shed 2 bases, with 10 bases lying between them. The CDR3 DNA sequence: TGTGCCACCAGCAGAGGAGCCAGCGCCACAGATACGCAGTATTTT. This gives the protein CATSRGASATDTQYF.

V gene TRBV7-2 combines with J gene TRBJ2-3, with TRBD2 as a possible D gene (7 bases). The CDR3 consists of 15 residues. The germline V gene encodes CDR1 SGHTA and CDR2 FQGNSA. V was cut by 7 bases and J by 4 bases, with 18 bases left in between. CDR3 in DNA: TGTGCCAGCATTTTAGGGGGGGGCCCGGCAGATACGCAGTATTTT. Its translation: CASILGGGPADTQYF.

The CDR3 region has the DNA TGTGCCAGTAGTATGACGCGGGACCCCCAAGTTGGCTACGAGCAGTACTTC. It specifies CASSMTRDPQVGYEQYF. The gene calls are TRBV19 and TRBJ2-7; D is possibly TRBD2 (6 bases). Per the germline V gene, CDR1 is LNHDA and CDR2 is SQIVND (reference sequence). The CDR3 extends over 17 amino acids. Trimming removed 3 bases at V and 3 bases at J, with 21 bases between.

This chain's CDR3 is CASKDRMNTEAFF. The CDR3 nucleotides are TGTGCCAGTAAGGACAGAATGAACACTGAAGCTTTCTTT. This chain uses TRBV7-2 with TRBJ1-1; D may be TRBD1 (6 bases). Germline V gene lookup returns CDR1 SGHTA and CDR2 FQGNSA. The germline V and J ends were trimmed by 9 bases and 0 bases, with 11 bases remaining between them. The CDR3 runs to 13 residues.

This sequence joins TRBV6-2 or TRBV6-3 and TRBJ2-7; TRBD2 matches 13 bases. CDR3 size: 17 residues. The ends lost 0 bases at V and 2 bases at J; junction bases unmatched: 4. Per germline, CDR1 MNHEY and CDR2 SVGEGT. The CDR3 loop is CASSYSLTSGRAYEQYF. The CDR3 bases are TGTGCCAGCAGTTACTCCCTAACTAGCGGGAGGGCCTACGAGCAGTACTTC.

The J gene is TRBJ1-1, the V gene TRBV5-4; no clear D. The germline gives CDR1 SGHNT, CDR2 YYREEE (reference sequence). The CDR3 has 13 amino acids. Trimming stripped 4 bases from V and 3 bases from J, with 10 bases between. CDR3 nucleotide sequence: TGTGCCAGCAGCCGGCCTGAATACACTGAAGCTTTCTTT. Translated: CASSRPEYTEAFF.

The rearrangement joins TRBV29-1 to TRBJ1-4; the D is unclear. Trimming left V 4 bases short and J 0 bases short, with 9 bases between. Germline assignment: CDR1 SQVTM and CDR2 ANQGSEA. The CDR3 covers 14 residues. CDR3 loop: CSVGHVATNEKLFF. In DNA, the CDR3 is TGCAGCGTTGGTCACGTGGCAACTAATGAAAAACTGTTTTTT.

This chain connects TRBV3-1 (or the pseudogene TRBV3-2) to TRBJ2-5; unclear D gene. Trimming removed 4 bases from V and 0 bases from J, with 9 bases in between. The CDR3 extends over 14 amino acids. The V gene's germline CDR1 is LGHDT and CDR2 YNNKEL (reference sequence). CDR3 amino acids: CASSPVGYQETQYF. CDR3 bases: TGTGCCAGCAGCCCCGTTGGGTACCAAGAGACCCAGTACTTC.

The V and J genes are TRBV7-3 and TRBJ2-1; 12 positions agree with TRBD2. The CDR3 spans 13 residues. Trimming at V came to 4 bases and at J to 15 bases, leaving 7 bases not matched to a gene. Germline V gene data show CDR1 as SGHTA and CDR2 as FQGTGA. CDR3 sequence (DNA): TGTGCCAGCAGCTCAAAACTAGCGGGAGGCCCGTTCTTC. This gives the protein CASSSKLAGGPFF. Variable domain in full (rest from reference TRBV7-3 and TRBJ2-1): GAGVSQTPSNKVTEKGKYVELRCDPISGHTALYWYRQSLGQGPEFLIYFQGTGAADDSGLPNDRFFAVRPEGSVSTLKIQRTERGDSAVYLCASSSKLAGGPFFGPGTRLTVL.

V gene TRBV13 combines with J gene TRBJ1-1, with D tentatively TRBD1 (6 bases). The CDR3 sequence is 14 residues long. Germline V gene data show CDR1 as PRHDT and CDR2 as FYEKMQ (reference sequence). Trimming cost V 5 bases and J 2 bases, with 12 bases left between them. For the CDR3, the DNA is TGTGCCAGCAGCGGACGGGGGGCCAACACTGAAGCTTTCTTT. This encodes CASSGRGANTEAFF.